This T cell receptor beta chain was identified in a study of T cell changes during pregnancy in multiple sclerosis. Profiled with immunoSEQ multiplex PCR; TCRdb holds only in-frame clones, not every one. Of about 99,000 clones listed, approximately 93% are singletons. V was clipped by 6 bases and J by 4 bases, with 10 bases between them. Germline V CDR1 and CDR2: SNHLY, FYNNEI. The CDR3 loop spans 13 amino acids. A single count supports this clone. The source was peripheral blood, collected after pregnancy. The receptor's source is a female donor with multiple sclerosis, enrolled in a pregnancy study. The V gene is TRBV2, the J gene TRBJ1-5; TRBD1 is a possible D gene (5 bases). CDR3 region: CASRGGGNQPQHF. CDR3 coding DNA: TGTGCCAGCAGGGGGGGTGGGAATCAGCCCCAGCATTTT.